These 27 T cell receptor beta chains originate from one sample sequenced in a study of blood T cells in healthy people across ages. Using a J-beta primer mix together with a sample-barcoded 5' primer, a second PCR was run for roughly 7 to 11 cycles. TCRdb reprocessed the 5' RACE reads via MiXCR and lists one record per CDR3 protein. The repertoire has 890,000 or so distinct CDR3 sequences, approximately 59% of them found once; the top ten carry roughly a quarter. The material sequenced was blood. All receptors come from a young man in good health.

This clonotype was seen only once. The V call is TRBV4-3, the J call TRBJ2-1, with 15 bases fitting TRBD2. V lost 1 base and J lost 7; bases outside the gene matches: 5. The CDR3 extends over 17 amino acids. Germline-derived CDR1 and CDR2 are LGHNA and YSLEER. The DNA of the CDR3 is TGCGCCAGCAGCCAAGGGACTAGCGGGGGGGCCTTAAATGAGCAGTTCTTC. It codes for CASSQGTSGGALNEQFF.

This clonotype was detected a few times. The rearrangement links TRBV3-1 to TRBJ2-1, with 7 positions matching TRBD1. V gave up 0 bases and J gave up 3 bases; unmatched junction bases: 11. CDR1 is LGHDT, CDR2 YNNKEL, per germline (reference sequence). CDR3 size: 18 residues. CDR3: CASSQETGAGTVYNEQFF. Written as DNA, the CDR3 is TGTGCCAGCAGCCAAGAGACCGGAGCCGGGACAGTCTACAATGAGCAGTTCTTC.

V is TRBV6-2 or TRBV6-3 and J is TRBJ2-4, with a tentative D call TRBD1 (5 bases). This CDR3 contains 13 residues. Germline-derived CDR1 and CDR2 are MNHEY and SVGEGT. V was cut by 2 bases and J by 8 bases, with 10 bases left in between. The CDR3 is CASSYGQGDIQYF. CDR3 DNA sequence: TGTGCCAGCAGTTACGGGCAGGGTGACATTCAGTACTTC.

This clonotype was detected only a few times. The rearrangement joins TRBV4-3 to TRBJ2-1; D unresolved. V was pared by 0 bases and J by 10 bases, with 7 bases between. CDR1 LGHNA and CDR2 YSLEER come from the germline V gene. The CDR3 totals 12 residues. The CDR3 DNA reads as TGCGCCAGCAGCCAAGATCAGATCGAGCAGTTCTTC. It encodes CASSQDQIEQFF.

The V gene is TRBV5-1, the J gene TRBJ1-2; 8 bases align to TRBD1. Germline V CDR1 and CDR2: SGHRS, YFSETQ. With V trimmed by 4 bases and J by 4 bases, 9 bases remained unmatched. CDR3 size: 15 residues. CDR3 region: CASSSGTGPFYGYTF. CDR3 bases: TGCGCCAGCAGCAGCGGGACAGGACCTTTCTATGGCTACACCTTC.

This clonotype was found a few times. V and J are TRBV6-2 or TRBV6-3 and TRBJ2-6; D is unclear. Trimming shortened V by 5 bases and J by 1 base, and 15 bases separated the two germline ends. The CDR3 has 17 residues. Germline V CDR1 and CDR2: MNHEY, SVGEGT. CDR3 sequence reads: CASSPPNVGSGANVLTF. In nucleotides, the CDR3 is TGTGCCAGCAGTCCCCCGAATGTCGGGTCTGGGGCCAACGTCCTGACTTTC.

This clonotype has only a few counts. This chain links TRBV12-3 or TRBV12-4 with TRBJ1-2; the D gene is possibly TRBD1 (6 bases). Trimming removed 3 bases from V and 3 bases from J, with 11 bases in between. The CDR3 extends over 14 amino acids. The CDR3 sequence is CASSFSAGDYGYTF. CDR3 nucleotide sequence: TGTGCCAGCAGTTTTTCGGCAGGGGACTATGGCTACACCTTC.

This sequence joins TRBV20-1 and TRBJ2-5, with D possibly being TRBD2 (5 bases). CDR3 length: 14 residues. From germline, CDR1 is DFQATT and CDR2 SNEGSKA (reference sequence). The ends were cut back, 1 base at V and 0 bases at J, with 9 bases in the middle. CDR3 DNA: TGCAGTGCTAGAGTCGGCGGGTACCAAGAGACCCAGTACTTC. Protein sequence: CSARVGGYQETQYF.

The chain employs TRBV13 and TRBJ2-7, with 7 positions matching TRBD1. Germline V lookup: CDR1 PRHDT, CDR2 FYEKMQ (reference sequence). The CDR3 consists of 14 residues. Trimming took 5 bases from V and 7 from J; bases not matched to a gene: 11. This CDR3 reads CASSPTGALGEQYF. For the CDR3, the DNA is TGTGCCAGCAGCCCCACAGGGGCTTTGGGGGAGCAGTACTTC.

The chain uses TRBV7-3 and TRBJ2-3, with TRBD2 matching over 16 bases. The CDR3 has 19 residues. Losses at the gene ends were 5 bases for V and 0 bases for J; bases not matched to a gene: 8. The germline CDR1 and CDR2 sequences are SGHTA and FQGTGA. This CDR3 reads CASSKGLAGGPWSTDTQYF. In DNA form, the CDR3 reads TGTGCCAGCAGCAAGGGACTAGCGGGGGGGCCCTGGAGCACAGATACGCAGTATTTT.

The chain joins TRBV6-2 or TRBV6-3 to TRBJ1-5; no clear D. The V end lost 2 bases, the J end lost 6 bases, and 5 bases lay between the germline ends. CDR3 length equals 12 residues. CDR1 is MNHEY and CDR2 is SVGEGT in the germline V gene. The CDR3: CASSYGPQPQHF. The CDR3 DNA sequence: TGTGCCAGCAGTTACGGGCCTCAGCCCCAGCATTTT.

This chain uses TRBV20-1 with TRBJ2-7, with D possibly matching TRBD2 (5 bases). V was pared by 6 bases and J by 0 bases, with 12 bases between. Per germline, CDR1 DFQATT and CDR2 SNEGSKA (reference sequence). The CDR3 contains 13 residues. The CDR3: CSAPSRSSYEQYF. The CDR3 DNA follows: TGCAGTGCCCCTAGCCGCAGCTCCTACGAGCAGTACTTC.

CDR3 DNA sequence: TGTGCCAGCAGCCAGGGACAGGGCTTAGTACCCGACGAGCAGTACTTC. This gives the protein CASSQGQGLVPDEQYF. The chain joins TRBV7-2 to TRBJ2-7, with 9 bases fitting TRBD1. The CDR3 covers 16 residues. With 5 bases clipped from V and 5 bases from J, the junction kept 13 bases outside the gene matches. From germline, CDR1 is SGHTA and CDR2 FQGNSA. Full variable domain (missing parts from reference TRBV7-2 and TRBJ2-7): GAGVSQSPSNKVTEKGKDVELRCDPISGHTALYWYRQSLGQGLEFLIYFQGNSAPDKSGLPSDRFSAERTGGSVSTLTIQRTQQEDSAVYLCASSQGQGLVPDEQYFGPGTRLTVT.

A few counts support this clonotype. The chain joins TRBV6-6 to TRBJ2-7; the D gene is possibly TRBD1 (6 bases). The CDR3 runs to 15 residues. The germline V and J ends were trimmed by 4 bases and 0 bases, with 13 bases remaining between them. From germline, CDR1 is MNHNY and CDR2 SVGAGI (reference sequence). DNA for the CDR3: TGTGCCAGCAGTTTTCGGACAGACCGCTCCTACGAGCAGTACTTC. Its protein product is CASSFRTDRSYEQYF.

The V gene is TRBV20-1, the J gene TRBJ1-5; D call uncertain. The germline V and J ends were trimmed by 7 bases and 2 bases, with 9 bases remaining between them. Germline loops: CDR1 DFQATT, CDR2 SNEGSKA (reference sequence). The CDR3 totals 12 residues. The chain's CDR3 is CSGWTGNQPQHF. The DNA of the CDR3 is TGCAGTGGGTGGACCGGCAATCAGCCCCAGCATTTT.

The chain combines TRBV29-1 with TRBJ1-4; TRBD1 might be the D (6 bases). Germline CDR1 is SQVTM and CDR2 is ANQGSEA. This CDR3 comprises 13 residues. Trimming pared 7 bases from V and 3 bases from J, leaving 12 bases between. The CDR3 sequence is CSAEGEANEKLFF. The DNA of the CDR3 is TGCAGCGCCGAGGGGGAAGCTAATGAAAAACTGTTTTTT.

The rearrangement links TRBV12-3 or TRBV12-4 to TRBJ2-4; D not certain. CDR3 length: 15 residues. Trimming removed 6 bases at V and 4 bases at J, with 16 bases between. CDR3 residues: CASSHRTVDKNIQYF. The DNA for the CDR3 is TGTGCCAGCAGCCACCGGACGGTTGATAAAAACATTCAGTACTTC.

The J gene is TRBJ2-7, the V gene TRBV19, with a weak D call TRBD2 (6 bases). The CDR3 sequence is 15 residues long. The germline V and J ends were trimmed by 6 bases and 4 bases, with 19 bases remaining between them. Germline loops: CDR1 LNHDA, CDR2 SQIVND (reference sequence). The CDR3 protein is CASRIIGGDGYEQYF. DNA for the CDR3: TGTGCCAGTAGGATAATCGGGGGAGACGGGTACGAGCAGTACTTC.

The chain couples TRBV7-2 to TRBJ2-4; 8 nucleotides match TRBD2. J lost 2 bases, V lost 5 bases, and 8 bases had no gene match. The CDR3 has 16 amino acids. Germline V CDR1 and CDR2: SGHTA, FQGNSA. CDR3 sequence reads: CASSPGGRFTKNIQYF. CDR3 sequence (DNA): TGTGCCAGCAGCCCGGGGGGGCGCTTTACCAAAAACATTCAGTACTTC.

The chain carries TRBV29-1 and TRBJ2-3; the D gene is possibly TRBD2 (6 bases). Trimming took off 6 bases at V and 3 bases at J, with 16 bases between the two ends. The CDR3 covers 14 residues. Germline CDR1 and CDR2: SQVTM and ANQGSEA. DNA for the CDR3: TGCAGCGTCGCGGGGCCGCGAGGGACAGATACGCAGTATTTT. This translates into CSVAGPRGTDTQYF.

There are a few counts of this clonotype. CDR3 in amino acids: CASSLRADYEQYF. The DNA of the CDR3 is TGCGCCAGCAGCTTAAGGGCCGACTACGAGCAGTACTTC. V and J are TRBV5-1 and TRBJ2-7, with no clear D. CDR1 and CDR2 (germline): SGHRS, YFSETQ. The CDR3 loop spans 13 amino acids. Trimming shortened V by 2 bases and J by 3 bases, and 9 bases separated the two germline ends.

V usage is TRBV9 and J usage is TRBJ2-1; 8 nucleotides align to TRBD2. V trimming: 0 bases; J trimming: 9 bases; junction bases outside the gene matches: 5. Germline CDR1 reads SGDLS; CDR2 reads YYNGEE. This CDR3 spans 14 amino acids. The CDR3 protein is CASSVAGGPSEQFF. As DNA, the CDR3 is TGTGCCAGCAGCGTAGCGGGGGGGCCAAGTGAGCAGTTCTTC.

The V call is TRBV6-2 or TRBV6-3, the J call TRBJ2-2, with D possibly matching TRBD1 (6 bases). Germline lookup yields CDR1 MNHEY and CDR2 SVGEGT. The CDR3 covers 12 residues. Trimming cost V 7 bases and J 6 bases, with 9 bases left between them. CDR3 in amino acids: CASTDRPGELFF. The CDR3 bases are TGTGCCAGCACAGACAGGCCCGGGGAGCTGTTTTTT.

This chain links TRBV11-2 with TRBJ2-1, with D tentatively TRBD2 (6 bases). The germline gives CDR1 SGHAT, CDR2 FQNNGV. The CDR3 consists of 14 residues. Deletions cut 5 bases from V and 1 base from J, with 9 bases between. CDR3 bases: TGTGCCAGCAGCCGGGACTTGTCCTACAATGAGCAGTTCTTC. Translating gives CASSRDLSYNEQFF. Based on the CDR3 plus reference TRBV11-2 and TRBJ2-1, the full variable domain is EAGVAQSPRYKIIEKRQSVAFWCNPISGHATLYWYQQILGQGPKLLIQFQNNGVVDDSQLPKDRFSAERLKGVDSTLKIQPAKLEDSAVYLCASSRDLSYNEQFFGPGTRLTVL.

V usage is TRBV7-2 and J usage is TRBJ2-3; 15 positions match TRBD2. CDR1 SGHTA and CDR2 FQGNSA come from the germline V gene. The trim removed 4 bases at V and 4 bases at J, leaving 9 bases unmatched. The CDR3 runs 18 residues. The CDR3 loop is CASSSQGTSGGLADTQYF. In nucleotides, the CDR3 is TGTGCCAGCAGCTCTCAGGGGACTAGCGGGGGGTTGGCAGATACGCAGTATTTT.

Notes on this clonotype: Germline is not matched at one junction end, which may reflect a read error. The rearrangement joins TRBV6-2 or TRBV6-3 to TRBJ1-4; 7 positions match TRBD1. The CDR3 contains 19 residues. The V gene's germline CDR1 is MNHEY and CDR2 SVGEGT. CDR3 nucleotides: TGTGTCAGCAGACCCGCTTACTTTCCGGGACAGAGGGGACCTGAAAAACTGTTTTTT. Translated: CVSRPAYFPGQRGPEKLFF.

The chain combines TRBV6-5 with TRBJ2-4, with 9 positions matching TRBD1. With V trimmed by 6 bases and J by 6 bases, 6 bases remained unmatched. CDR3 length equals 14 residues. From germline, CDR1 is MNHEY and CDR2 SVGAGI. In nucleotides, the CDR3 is TGTGCCAGCAGCCCGACAGGGGGGGGAAACATTCAGTACTTC. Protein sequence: CASSPTGGGNIQYF.